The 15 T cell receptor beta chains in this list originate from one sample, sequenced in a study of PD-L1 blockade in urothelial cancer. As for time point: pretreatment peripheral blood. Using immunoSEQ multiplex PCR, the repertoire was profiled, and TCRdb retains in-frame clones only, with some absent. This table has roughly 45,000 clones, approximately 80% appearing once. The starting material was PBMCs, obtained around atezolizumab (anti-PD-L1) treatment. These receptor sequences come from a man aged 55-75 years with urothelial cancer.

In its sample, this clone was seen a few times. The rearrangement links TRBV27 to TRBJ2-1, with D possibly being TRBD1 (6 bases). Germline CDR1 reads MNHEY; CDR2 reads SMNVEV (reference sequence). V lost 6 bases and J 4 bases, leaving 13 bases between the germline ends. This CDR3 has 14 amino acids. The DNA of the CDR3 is TGTGCCAGCAGCCCTGGACAGATTTACAATGAGCAGTTCTTC. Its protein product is CASSPGQIYNEQFF.

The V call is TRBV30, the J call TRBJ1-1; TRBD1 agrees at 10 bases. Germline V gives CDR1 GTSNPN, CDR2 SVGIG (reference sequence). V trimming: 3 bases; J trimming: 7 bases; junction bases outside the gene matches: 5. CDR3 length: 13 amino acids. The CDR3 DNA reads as TGTGCCTGGAGGGAAGACAGGGGGCGTGAAGCTTTCTTT. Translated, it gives CAWREDRGREAFF.

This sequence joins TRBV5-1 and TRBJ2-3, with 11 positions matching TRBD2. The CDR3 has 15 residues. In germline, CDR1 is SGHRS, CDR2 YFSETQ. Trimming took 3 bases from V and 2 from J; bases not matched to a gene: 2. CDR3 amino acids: CASSSGLAATDTQYF. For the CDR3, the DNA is TGCGCCAGCAGCTCGGGACTAGCGGCCACAGATACGCAGTATTTT.

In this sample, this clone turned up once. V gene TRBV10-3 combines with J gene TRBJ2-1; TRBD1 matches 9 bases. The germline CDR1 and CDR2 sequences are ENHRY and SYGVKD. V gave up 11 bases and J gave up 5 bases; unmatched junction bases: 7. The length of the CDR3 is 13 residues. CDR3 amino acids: CAATGGRNNEQFF. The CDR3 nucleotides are TGTGCCGCCACAGGGGGCCGTAACAATGAGCAGTTCTTC.

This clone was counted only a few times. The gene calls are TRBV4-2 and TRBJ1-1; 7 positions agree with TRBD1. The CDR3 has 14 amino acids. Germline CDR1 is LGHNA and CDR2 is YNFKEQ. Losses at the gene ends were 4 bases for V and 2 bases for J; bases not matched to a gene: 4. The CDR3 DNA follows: TGTGCCAGCAGCCCTGACAGGGCTAACACTGAAGCTTTCTTT. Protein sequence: CASSPDRANTEAFF.

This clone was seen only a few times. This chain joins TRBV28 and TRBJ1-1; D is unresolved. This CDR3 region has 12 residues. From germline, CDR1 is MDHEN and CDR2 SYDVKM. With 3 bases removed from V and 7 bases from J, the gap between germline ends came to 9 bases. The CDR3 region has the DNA TGTGCCAGCAGTTTCTTACTTCATGAAGCTTTCTTT. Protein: CASSFLLHEAFF.

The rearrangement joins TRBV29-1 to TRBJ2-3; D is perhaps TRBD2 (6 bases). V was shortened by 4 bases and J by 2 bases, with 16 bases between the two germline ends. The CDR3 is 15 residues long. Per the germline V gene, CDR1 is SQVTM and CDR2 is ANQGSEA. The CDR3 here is CSVAEGGTSTDTQYF. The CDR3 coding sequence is TGCAGCGTTGCTGAAGGAGGGACTTCCACAGATACGCAGTATTTT.

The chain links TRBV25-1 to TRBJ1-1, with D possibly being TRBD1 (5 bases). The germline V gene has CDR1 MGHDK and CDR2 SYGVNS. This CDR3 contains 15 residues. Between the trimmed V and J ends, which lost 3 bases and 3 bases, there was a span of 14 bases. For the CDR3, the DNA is TGTGCCAGCAGTGACGGGCAGGGTTGGTACACTGAAGCTTTCTTT. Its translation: CASSDGQGWYTEAFF.

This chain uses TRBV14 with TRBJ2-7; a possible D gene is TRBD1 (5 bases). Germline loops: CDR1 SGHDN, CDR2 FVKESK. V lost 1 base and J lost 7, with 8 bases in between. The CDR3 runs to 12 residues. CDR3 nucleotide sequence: TGTGCCAGCAGCCAAGTTAGACAGGAGCAGTACTTC. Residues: CASSQVRQEQYF.

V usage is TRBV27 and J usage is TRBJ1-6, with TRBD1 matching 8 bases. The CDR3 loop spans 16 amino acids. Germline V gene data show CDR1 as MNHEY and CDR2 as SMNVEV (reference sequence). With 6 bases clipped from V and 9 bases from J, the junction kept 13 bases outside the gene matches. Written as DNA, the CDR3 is TGTGCCAGCAGCCCTCGGACAGGGAGGGTGGGTTCACCCCTCCACTTT. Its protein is CASSPRTGRVGSPLHF.

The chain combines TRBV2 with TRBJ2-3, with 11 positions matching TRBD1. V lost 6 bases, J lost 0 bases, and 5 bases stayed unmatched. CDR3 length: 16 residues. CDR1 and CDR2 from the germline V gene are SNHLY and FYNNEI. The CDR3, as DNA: TGTGCCAGCAGAGCGGGACAGGGGGTTAGCACAGATACGCAGTATTTT. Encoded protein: CASRAGQGVSTDTQYF.

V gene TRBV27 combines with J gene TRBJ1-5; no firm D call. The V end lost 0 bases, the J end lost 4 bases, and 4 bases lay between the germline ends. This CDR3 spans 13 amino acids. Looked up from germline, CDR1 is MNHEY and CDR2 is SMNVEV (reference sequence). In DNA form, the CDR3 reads TGTGCCAGCAGTTTATCGAGAAATCAGCCCCAGCATTTT. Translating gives CASSLSRNQPQHF.

The CDR3 coding sequence is TGTGCCGCCGAGGGCCCCAACAATGAGCAGTTCTTC. Protein product: CAAEGPNNEQFF. This chain uses TRBV10-3 with TRBJ2-1; D may be TRBD2 (5 bases). The CDR3 covers 12 residues. V lost 11 bases, J lost 5 bases, and 13 bases lay in between. CDR1 ENHRY and CDR2 SYGVKD come from the germline V gene.

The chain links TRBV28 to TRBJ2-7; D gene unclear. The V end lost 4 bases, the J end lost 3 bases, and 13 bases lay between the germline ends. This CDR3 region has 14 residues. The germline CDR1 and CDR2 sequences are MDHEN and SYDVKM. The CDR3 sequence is CASSSPGLDYEQYF. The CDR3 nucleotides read TGTGCCAGCAGTTCCCCGGGTCTAGACTACGAGCAGTACTTC.

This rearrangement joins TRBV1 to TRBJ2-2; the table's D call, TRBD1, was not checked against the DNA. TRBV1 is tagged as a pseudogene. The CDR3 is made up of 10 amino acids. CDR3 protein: CTGRSGELFF. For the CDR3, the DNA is TGCACCGGCCGTTCCGGGGAGCTGTTTTTT.